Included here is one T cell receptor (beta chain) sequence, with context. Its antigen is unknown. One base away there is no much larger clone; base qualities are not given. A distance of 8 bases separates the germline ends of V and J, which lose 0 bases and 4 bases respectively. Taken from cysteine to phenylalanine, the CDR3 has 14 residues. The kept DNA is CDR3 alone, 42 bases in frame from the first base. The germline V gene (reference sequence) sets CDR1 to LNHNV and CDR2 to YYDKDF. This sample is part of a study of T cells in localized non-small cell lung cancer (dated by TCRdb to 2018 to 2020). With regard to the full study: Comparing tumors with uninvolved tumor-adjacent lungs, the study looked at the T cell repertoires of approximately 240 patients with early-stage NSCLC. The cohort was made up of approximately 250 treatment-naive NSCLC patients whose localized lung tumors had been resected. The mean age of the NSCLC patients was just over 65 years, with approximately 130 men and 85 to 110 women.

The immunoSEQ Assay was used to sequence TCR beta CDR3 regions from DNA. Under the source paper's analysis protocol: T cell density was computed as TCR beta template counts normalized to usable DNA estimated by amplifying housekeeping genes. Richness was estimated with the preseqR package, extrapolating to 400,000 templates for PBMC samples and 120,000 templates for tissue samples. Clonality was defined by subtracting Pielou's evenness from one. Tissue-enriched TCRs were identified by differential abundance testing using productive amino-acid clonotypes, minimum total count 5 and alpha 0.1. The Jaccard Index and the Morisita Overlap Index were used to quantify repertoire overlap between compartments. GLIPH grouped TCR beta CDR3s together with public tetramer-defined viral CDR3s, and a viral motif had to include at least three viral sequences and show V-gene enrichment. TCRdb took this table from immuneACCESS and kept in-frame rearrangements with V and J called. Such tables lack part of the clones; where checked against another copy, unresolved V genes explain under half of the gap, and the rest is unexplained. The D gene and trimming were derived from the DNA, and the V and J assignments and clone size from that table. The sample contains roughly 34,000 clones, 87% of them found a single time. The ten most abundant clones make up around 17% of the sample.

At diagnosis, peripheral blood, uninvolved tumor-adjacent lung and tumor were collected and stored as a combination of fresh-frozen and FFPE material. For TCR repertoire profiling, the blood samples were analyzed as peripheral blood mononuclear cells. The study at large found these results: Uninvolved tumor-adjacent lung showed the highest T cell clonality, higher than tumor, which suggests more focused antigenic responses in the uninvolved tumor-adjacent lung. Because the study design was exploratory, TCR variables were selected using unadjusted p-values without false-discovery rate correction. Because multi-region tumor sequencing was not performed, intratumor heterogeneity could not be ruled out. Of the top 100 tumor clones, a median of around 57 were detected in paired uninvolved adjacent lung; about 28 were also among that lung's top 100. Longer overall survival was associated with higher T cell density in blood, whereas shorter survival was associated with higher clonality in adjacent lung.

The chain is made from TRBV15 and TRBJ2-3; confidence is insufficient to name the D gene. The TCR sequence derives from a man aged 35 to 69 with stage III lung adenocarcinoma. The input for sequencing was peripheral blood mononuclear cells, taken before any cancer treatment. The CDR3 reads CATSRDQESDTQYF. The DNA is TGTGCCACCAGCAGAGATCAAGAATCAGATACGCAGTATTTT.